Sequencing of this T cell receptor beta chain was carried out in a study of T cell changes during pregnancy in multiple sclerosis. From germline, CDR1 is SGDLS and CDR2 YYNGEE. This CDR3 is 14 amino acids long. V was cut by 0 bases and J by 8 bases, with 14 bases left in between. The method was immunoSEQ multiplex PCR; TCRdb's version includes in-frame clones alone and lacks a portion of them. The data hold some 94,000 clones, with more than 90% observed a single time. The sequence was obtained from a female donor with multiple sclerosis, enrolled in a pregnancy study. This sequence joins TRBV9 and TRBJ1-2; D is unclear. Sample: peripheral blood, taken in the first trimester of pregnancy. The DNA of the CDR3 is TGTGCCAGCAGCGTAGAGGCAAGGGAGGAGGGCTACACCTTC. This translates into CASSVEAREEGYTF.